This T cell receptor (beta chain) appears in the sequencing data of a study of T cells after posttransplantation cyclophosphamide. This clone was recorded many times. V was pared by 4 bases and J by 3 bases, with 20 bases between. Germline V gene lookup returns CDR1 LNHDA and CDR2 SQIVND (reference sequence). The CDR3 consists of 17 residues. Cyclophosphamide on days +3 and +4 followed busulfan-fludarabine conditioning and a marrow graft. TCRdb's copy holds only in-frame clones and misses some; the assay was immunoSEQ multiplex PCR. The sample shows over 4,500 clones, no singletons; the ten largest hold around a quarter.

Here the sequenced sample was PBMCs, taken about 57 weeks after allogeneic stem cell transplant with posttransplant cyclophosphamide. The clonotype was recovered from a male patient between 55 and 70 years old who received an allogeneic stem cell transplant from a related donor, was CMV-positive, and had acute GVHD only. Certain T cells may be donor cells from the graft. This rearrangement joins TRBV19 to TRBJ2-3; D remains unclear. The CDR3 spells CASSTPRQAIVTDTQYF. DNA for the CDR3: TGTGCCAGTAGTACCCCTCGTCAGGCCATAGTGACAGATACGCAGTATTTT. Full variable domain (rest looked up from reference TRBV19 and TRBJ2-3): DGGITQSPKYLFRKEGQNVTLSCEQNLNHDAMYWYRQDPGQGLRLIYYSQIVNDFQKGDIAEGYSVSREKKESFPLTVTSAQKNPTAFYLCASSTPRQAIVTDTQYFGPGTRLTVL.